This T cell receptor beta chain was obtained from a study of blood T cell repertoires in COVID-19. The method was immunoSEQ multiplex PCR; TCRdb's version includes in-frame clones alone and lacks a portion of them. The sample yields fewer than 450,000 clones, 70% to 90% seen once. Per germline, CDR1 SGHRS and CDR2 YFSETQ. The CDR3 extends over 16 amino acids. J gave up 6 bases and V 4 bases, and 15 bases lay outside the gene matches. The sequence was collected from a woman in her forties or fifties with COVID-19, enrolled during active disease. The sequenced sample consisted of peripheral blood. The chain carries TRBV5-1 and TRBJ1-1; 7 bases map to TRBD1. The CDR3 bases are TGCGCCAGCAGCAACGCCCTTCAGGGGGTAGGGCCTGAAGCTTTCTTT. Its protein product is CASSNALQGVGPEAFF.